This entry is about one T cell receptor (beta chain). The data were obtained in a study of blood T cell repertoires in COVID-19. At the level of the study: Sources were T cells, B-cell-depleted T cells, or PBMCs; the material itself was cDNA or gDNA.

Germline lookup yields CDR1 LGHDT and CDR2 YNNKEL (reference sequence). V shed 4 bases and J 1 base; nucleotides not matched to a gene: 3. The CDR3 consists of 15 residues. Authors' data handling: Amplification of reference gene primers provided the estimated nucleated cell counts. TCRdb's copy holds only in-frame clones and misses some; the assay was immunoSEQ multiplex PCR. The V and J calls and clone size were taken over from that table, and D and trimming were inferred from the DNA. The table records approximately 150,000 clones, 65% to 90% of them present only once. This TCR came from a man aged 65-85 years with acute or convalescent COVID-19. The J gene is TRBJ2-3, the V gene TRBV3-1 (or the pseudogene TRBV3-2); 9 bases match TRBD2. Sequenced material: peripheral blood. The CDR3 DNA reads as TGTGCCAGCAGCCTAGCGGGAGCCCGCACAGATACGCAGTATTTT. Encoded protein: CASSLAGARTDTQYF.